Presented here are 4 T cell receptor beta chains from one specimen sequenced in a study of T cell responses to AZD1222 COVID-19 vaccine. Data came from immunoSEQ multiplex PCR; TCRdb stores just in-frame clones and leaves some out. This table has approximately 120,000 clones, around 92% appearing once. The material was peripheral blood, obtained on day 0 of AZD1222 vaccination. The receptors shown here come from an adult in good health.

This clone was counted a few times. The V gene is TRBV7-6, the J gene TRBJ2-5, with D maybe TRBD2 (5 bases). The CDR3 has 14 residues. V was trimmed by 2 bases and J by 5 bases, leaving 12 bases between them. Germline-derived CDR1 and CDR2 are SGHVS and FNYEAQ. CDR3 sequence: CASSLSSAGETQYF. As DNA, the CDR3 is TGTGCCAGCAGCTTAAGTAGCGCGGGCGAGACCCAGTACTTC.

This chain uses TRBV3-1 (or the pseudogene TRBV3-2) with TRBJ2-1; D possibly matches TRBD1 or TRBD2 (5 bases each). The V end was cut by 7 bases, the J end by 3 bases, with 19 bases between. The CDR3 covers 16 residues. CDR1 is LGHDT, CDR2 YNNKEL, per germline (reference sequence). The CDR3 loop is CASINPKGTYYNEQFF. The CDR3 DNA follows: TGTGCCAGCATCAACCCCAAGGGGACCTACTACAATGAGCAGTTCTTC.

The CDR3 region is CASSYSPVGTNTEAFF. The CDR3 DNA reads as TGTGCCAGCAGTTACTCACCGGTGGGCACGAACACTGAAGCTTTCTTT. V and J are TRBV6-5 and TRBJ1-1, with unresolved D. The CDR3 totals 16 residues. The V gene lost 0 bases and the J gene lost 1 base, with 12 bases spanning the gap. Germline V gene lookup returns CDR1 MNHEY and CDR2 SVGAGI.

V and J are TRBV4-2 and TRBJ1-1; D possibly corresponds to TRBD1 (6 bases). The CDR3 loop spans 15 amino acids. V was shortened by 3 bases and J by 0 bases, with 11 bases between the two germline ends. Germline V gene lookup returns CDR1 LGHNA and CDR2 YNFKEQ. CDR3 sequence (DNA): TGTGCCAGCAGCCAGGGTGGGACATTGAACACTGAAGCTTTCTTT. Translated, it gives CASSQGGTLNTEAFF.